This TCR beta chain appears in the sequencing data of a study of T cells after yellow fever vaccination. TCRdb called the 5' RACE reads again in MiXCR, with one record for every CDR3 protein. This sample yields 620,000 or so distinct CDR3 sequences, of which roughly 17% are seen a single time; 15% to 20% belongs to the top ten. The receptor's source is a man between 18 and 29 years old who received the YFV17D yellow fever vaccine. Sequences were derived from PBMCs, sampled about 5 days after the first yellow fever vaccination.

The chain's CDR3 is CASSLSHGRQGGNNEQFF. In nucleotides, the CDR3 is TGTGCCAGCAGCTTAAGCCACGGCCGACAGGGGGGAAACAATGAGCAGTTCTTC. The V and J genes are TRBV11-2 and TRBJ2-1; the match to TRBD1 covers 9 bases. Losses at the gene ends were 2 bases for V and 5 bases for J; bases not matched to a gene: 13. The length of the CDR3 is 18 residues. Germline CDR1 is SGHAT and CDR2 is FQNNGV.